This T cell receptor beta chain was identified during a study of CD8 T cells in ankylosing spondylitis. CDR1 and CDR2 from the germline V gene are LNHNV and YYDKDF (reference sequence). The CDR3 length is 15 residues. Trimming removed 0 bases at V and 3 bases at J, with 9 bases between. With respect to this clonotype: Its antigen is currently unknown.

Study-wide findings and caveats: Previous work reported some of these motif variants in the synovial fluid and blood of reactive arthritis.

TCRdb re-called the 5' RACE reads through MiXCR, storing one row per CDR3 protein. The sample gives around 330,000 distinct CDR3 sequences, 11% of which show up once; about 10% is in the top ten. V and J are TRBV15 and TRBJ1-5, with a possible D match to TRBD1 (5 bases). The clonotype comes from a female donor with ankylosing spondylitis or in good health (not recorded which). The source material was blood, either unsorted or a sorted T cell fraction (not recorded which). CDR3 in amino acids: CATSRDPGFNQPQHF. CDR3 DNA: TGTGCCACCAGCAGAGATCCAGGGTTCAATCAGCCCCAGCATTTT.